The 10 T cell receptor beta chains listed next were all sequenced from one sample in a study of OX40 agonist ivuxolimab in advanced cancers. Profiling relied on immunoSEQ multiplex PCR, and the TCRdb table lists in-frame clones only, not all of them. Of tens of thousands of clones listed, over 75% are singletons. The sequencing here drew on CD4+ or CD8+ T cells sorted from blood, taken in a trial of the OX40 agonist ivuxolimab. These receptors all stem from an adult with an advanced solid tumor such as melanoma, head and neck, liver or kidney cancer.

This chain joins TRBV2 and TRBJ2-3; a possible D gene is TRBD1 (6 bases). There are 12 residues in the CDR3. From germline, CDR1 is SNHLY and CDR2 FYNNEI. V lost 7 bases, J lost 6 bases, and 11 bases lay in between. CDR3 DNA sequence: TGTGCCAGCAAAGCAGGGGCCGATACGCAGTATTTT. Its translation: CASKAGADTQYF.

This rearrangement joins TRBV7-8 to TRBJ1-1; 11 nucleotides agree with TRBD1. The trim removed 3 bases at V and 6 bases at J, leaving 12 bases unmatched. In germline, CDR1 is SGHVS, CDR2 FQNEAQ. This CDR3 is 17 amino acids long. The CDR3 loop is CASSLSGQGARDAEAFF. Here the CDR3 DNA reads TGTGCCAGCAGCTTGTCCGGACAGGGGGCGAGGGACGCTGAAGCTTTCTTT.

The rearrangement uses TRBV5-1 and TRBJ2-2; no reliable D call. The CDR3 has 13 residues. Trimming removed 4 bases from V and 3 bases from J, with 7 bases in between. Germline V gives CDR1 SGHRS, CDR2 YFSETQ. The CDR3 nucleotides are TGCGCCAGCAGCCCGACGTACACCGGGGAGCTGTTTTTT. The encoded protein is CASSPTYTGELFF.

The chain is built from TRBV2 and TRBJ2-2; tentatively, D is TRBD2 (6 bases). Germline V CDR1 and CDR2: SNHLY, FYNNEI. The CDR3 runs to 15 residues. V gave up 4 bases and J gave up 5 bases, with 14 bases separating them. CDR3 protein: CASSGRRGLTGELFF. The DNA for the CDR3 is TGTGCCAGCAGTGGGAGGCGGGGCCTTACCGGGGAGCTGTTTTTT.

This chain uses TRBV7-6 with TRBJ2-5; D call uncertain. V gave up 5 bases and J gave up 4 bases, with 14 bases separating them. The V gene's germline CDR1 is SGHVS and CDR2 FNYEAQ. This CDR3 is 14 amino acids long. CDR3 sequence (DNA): TGTGCCAGCAGCCCGAGCTCGACCGGAGAGACCCAGTACTTC. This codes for CASSPSSTGETQYF.

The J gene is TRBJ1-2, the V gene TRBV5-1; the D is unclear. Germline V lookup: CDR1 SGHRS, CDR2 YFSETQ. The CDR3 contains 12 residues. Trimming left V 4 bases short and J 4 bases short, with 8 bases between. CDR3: CASSPGVYGYTF. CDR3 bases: TGCGCCAGCAGCCCCGGGGTCTATGGCTACACCTTC.

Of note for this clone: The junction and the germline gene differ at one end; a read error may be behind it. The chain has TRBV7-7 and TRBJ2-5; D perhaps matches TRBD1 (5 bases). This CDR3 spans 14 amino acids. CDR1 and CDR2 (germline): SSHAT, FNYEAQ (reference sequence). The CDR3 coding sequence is TGTGCTAGCAGCGCCCAGGGCTTGGGGGAGACCCAGTACTTC. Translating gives CASSAQGLGETQYF.

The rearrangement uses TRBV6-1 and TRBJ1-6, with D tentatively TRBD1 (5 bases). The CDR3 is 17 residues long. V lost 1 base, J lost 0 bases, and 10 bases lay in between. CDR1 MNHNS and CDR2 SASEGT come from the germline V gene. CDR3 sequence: CASSEVGGSSYNSPLHF. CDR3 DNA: TGTGCCAGCAGTGAAGTCGGGGGGAGCTCCTATAATTCACCCCTCCACTTT.

The CDR3 DNA reads as TGTGCCATCAGTGGAGACAATGAGCAGTTCTTC. Translating it yields CAISGDNEQFF. The V call is TRBV10-3, the J call TRBJ2-1; no reliable D call. Germline V lookup: CDR1 ENHRY, CDR2 SYGVKD. This CDR3 contains 11 residues. The V gene lost 4 bases and the J gene lost 5 bases, with 3 bases spanning the gap.

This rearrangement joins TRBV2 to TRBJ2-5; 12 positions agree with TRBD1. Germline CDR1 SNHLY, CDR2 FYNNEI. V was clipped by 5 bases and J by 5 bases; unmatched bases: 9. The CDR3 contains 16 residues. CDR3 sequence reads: CASSNRDRGLGETQYF. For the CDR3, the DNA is TGTGCCAGCAGTAACCGGGACAGGGGGCTTGGGGAGACCCAGTACTTC.